This paragraph covers one TCR beta chain sequence. Its target is not known. The germline V gene has CDR1 SGHAT and CDR2 FQNNGV. The ends were cut back, 5 bases at V and 5 bases at J, with 18 bases in the middle. The CDR3 sequence is 15 residues long. Preparing the TCRbeta library involved the use of unique molecular identifiers. Via MiXCR, TCRdb re-called the PCR reads, giving one row per CDR3 protein. The table records around 700,000 distinct CDR3 sequences, roughly 13% of them present only once. This entry is derived from a study of T-cell reconstitution after alpha-beta-depleted transplantation in children. Regarding the study as a whole: At the one-year point after transplant, T-cell counts and TCRbeta diversity were found to come mostly from T cells that had been newly produced. Surviving thymic progenitors and recipient T cells were the source of high TCRbeta diversity at day 60 in some patients.

The input for sequencing was PBMCs, taken before TCRalphabeta/CD19-depleted stem cell transplant. The receptor comes from a girl aged 2 to 9 with congenital amegakaryocytic thrombocytopenia, due to receive a stem cell transplant. This sequence joins TRBV11-2 and TRBJ2-5, with D perhaps being TRBD1 or TRBD2 (9 bases each). Here the CDR3 DNA reads TGTGCCAGCAGCCTAGCGGGACAGGGATTGGAGACCCAGTACTTC. Residues: CASSLAGQGLETQYF.